The clone carrying this T cell receptor (beta chain) came up a few times. The antigen remains unidentified. TCRdb passed the reads through MiXCR, listing each CDR3 protein once. The sample has over 200,000 distinct CDR3 sequences; 12% to 15% are singletons. These data come from a study of T cell repertoires in cytomegalovirus infection. Study-wide findings and caveats: HLA-C-restricted CMV clonotypes gave the most frequent clonotype in two of eight donors.

Sequenced sample: PBMCs. This receptor was identified in a human donor in good health (CMV status not recorded). Some clones in this sample may be carry-over from other donors' samples.

The CDR3 spells CASSTGLAGGSDTQYF. CDR3 DNA sequence: TGTGCCAGCAGCACCGGACTAGCGGGAGGATCAGATACGCAGTATTTT. V is TRBV11-2 and J is TRBJ2-3; 14 bases map to TRBD2. The CDR3 is made up of 16 amino acids. Trimming removed 5 bases from V and 4 bases from J; junction bases left unmatched: 5. From germline, CDR1 is SGHAT and CDR2 FQNNGV. Looking up the rest from reference TRBV11-2 and TRBJ2-3 gives the full variable domain: EAGVAQSPRYKIIEKRQSVAFWCNPISGHATLYWYQQILGQGPKLLIQFQNNGVVDDSQLPKDRFSAERLKGVDSTLKIQPAKLEDSAVYLCASSTGLAGGSDTQYFGPGTRLTVL.